This T cell receptor beta chain emerged from a study of shared clonotypes between healthy human individuals. The overall study: Three plates were used per donor for CD4 naive, three for CD4 memory, two for CD8 naive and one for CD8 memory. Overall study findings and caveats: Rarefaction analysis demonstrated incomplete sorted-subset sequencing notwithstanding large depth. Represented diversity (both genetic and exposure-history) was limited by the small number of donors.

Remarks on this clone: Antigen unknown.

Investigators spread the genomic DNA of each subset evenly over several immunoSEQ plates. Sequencing was performed with immunoSEQ multiplex PCR; in TCRdb, only in-frame clones are kept and a portion is missing. The top ten hold 0.3% to 0.4% of the sample, which has about 2.3 million clones, around 93% seen once. CDR3 size: 16 residues. After removal of 2 bases from V and 4 bases from J, the junction contained 6 bases not matched to a gene. From germline, CDR1 is SGHKS and CDR2 YYEKEE (reference sequence). This TCR was sampled from a young man in good health. Some clones in this sample may be carry-over from other donors' samples. The chain combines TRBV5-5 with TRBJ2-2; TRBD2 agrees at 9 bases. The sequencing input was naive CD4+ T cells from PBMCs. The sample's subset: CD45RA+ positively selected. The CDR3 coding sequence is TGTGCCAGCAGCTTTGTGTCTAGCGGGACCACCGGGGAGCTGTTTTTT. Translating gives CASSFVSSGTTGELFF. The variable domain in full, completed from reference TRBV5-5 and TRBJ2-2, reads DAGVTQSPTHLIKTRGQQVTLRCSPISGHKSVSWYQQVLGQGPQFIFQYYEKEERGRGNFPDRFSARQFPNYSSELNVNALLLGDSALYLCASSFVSSGTTGELFFGEGSRLTVL.